Shown below are 16 T cell receptor beta chains from a single sample sequenced in a study of blood T cells in healthy people across ages. A J-beta primer mix and a sample-barcoded 5' primer were used in a second PCR of about 6 to 12 cycles. TCRdb re-called the 5' RACE reads through MiXCR, storing one row per CDR3 protein. The table shows 700,000 to 950,000 distinct CDR3 sequences, with roughly 50% occurring only once. The sample comprised blood. All receptors derive from a man aged 30 to 39 in good health.

The V call is TRBV7-2, the J call TRBJ2-2; D is unresolved. The CDR3 loop spans 16 amino acids. Germline V lookup: CDR1 SGHTA, CDR2 FQGNSA. Trimming took 5 bases from V and 0 from J, leaving 13 bases between them. DNA for the CDR3: TGTGCCAGCAGCCAAATAGTGAGCTCGAACACCGGGGAGCTGTTTTTT. Translation gives CASSQIVSSNTGELFF.

The CDR3 protein is CSVEGQGTEKLFF. The CDR3, as DNA: TGCAGCGTTGAAGGGCAGGGTACTGAAAAACTGTTTTTT. V usage is TRBV29-1 and J usage is TRBJ1-4; tentative D call: TRBD1 (5 bases). V was shortened by 1 base and J by 7 bases, with 10 bases between the two germline ends. This CDR3 region has 13 residues. From germline, CDR1 is SQVTM and CDR2 ANQGSEA.

The CDR3 nucleotides read TGCAGCGTTCATAGCGCGGGGACGAAGAGGTGGGAGCAGTTCTTC. Its protein is CSVHSAGTKRWEQFF. The chain has TRBV29-1 and TRBJ2-1, with D maybe TRBD2 (6 bases). V was pared by 5 bases and J by 10 bases, with 24 bases between. Germline values: CDR1 SQVTM, CDR2 ANQGSEA. The CDR3 sequence is 15 residues long.

This chain connects TRBV7-9 to TRBJ2-6; possible D gene TRBD1, 5 bases. Trimming removed 5 bases from V and 1 base from J, with 18 bases in between. The CDR3 runs to 18 residues. Per germline, CDR1 SEHNR and CDR2 FQNEAQ (reference sequence). CDR3 DNA sequence: TGTGCCAGCAGCGTACCAGGGCAGCCAAAGTCTGGGGCCAACGTCCTGACTTTC. This translates into CASSVPGQPKSGANVLTF.

The rearrangement links TRBV7-3 to TRBJ2-1; D gene ambiguous. V lost 0 bases, J lost 7 bases, and 4 bases lay in between. CDR1 and CDR2 (germline): SGHTA, FQGTGA. This CDR3 has 12 residues. The CDR3 DNA is TGTGCCAGCAGCTTAACAGCGAATGAGCAGTTCTTC. Translating it yields CASSLTANEQFF.

This chain joins TRBV20-1 and TRBJ2-7, with D maybe TRBD2 (6 bases). This CDR3 has 16 residues. V lost 0 bases to trimming and J lost 0 bases, with 15 bases between them. Germline CDR1 is DFQATT and CDR2 is SNEGSKA (reference sequence). Here the CDR3 DNA reads TGCAGTGCTAGAGACGCCCGGGACTTTGCCTCCTACGAGCAGTACTTC. It is translated as CSARDARDFASYEQYF.

This rearrangement joins TRBV9 to TRBJ2-1; the D is unclear. Trimming removed 0 bases from V and 0 bases from J, with 10 bases in between. The CDR3 loop spans 16 amino acids. The germline V gene encodes CDR1 SGDLS and CDR2 YYNGEE. The CDR3 nucleotides are TGTGCCAGCAGCGTAGCCAGTCGAAGCTCCTACAATGAGCAGTTCTTC. It codes for CASSVASRSSYNEQFF. Full variable domain (remainder filled in from reference TRBV9 and TRBJ2-1): DSGVTQTPKHLITATGQRVTLRCSPRSGDLSVYWYQQSLDQGLQFLIQYYNGEERAKGNILERFSAQQFPDLHSELNLSSLELGDSALYFCASSVASRSSYNEQFFGPGTRLTVL.

V gene TRBV25-1 combines with J gene TRBJ2-5; 8 bases map to TRBD1. Losses at the gene ends were 2 bases for V and 11 bases for J; bases not matched to a gene: 16. Germline loops: CDR1 MGHDK, CDR2 SYGVNS. This CDR3 comprises 16 residues. CDR3 bases: TGTGCCAGCAGTGAAGCGGTATTGGACAGGGCCAATGAGCAGTACTTC. This translates into CASSEAVLDRANEQYF.

Only one count was recorded for this clonotype. The V gene is TRBV27, the J gene TRBJ2-1; 8 bases line up with TRBD1. Trimming removed 6 bases from V and 8 bases from J; junction bases left unmatched: 12. Germline V gives CDR1 MNHEY, CDR2 SMNVEV (reference sequence). The CDR3 is made up of 15 amino acids. The CDR3 region has the DNA TGTGCCAGCAGACATGCTGGGCAGGGGGCATATGAGCAGTTCTTC. Translating gives CASRHAGQGAYEQFF.

The chain carries TRBV4-3 and TRBJ2-7; perhaps TRBD1 as D (6 bases). The germline V gene has CDR1 LGHNA and CDR2 YSLEER. This CDR3 has 15 residues. V lost 3 bases to trimming and J lost 0 bases, with 12 bases between them. CDR3 DNA sequence: TGCGCCAGCAGCCAGTCGGACAGAAGCTCCTACGAGCAGTACTTC. It codes for CASSQSDRSSYEQYF.

The chain is built from TRBV9 and TRBJ2-1; the D gene is possibly TRBD1 (6 bases). This CDR3 has 13 amino acids. Germline V lookup: CDR1 SGDLS, CDR2 YYNGEE. V dropped 4 bases and J dropped 5 bases, with 10 bases sitting between them. Here the CDR3 reads CASSHTGNNEQFF. The CDR3 DNA follows: TGTGCCAGCAGCCATACAGGGAACAATGAGCAGTTCTTC.

At least ten counts were recorded for this clonotype. The chain uses TRBV29-1 and TRBJ2-7, with 9 bases matching TRBD1. V gave up 3 bases and J gave up 4 bases; unmatched junction bases: 1. The CDR3 sequence is 12 residues long. Germline CDR1 is SQVTM and CDR2 is ANQGSEA. The CDR3 DNA reads TGCAGCGTTGAGGGACAGGGATACGAGCAGTACTTC. Its translation: CSVEGQGYEQYF.

The rearrangement links TRBV20-1 to TRBJ2-7; D remains ambiguous. Trimming cost V 3 bases and J 0 bases, with 12 bases left between them. The CDR3 has 14 amino acids. In germline, CDR1 is DFQATT, CDR2 SNEGSKA (reference sequence). CDR3: CSASLARSSYEQYF. The CDR3 nucleotides read TGCAGTGCTAGTCTGGCGAGGAGCTCCTACGAGCAGTACTTC.

The sample holds many counts of this clonotype. This rearrangement joins TRBV10-3 to TRBJ2-5; either TRBD1 or TRBD2 may fit D (5 bases each). The germline V gene encodes CDR1 ENHRY and CDR2 SYGVKD. The CDR3 sequence is 13 residues long. V was clipped by 6 bases and J by 1 base, with 9 bases between them. CDR3 sequence: CAIRRDGQETQYF. CDR3 nucleotide sequence: TGTGCCATCAGACGGGACGGCCAAGAGACCCAGTACTTC.

The rearrangement links TRBV11-2 to TRBJ2-5; TRBD1 agrees at 9 bases. Germline V CDR1 and CDR2: SGHAT, FQNNGV. The CDR3 runs 15 residues. V gave up 6 bases and J gave up 11 bases; unmatched junction bases: 16. CDR3 sequence reads: CASSSPGTGTGEQYF. In nucleotides, the CDR3 is TGTGCCAGCAGTTCTCCCGGGACAGGGACGGGTGAGCAGTACTTC.

This clonotype was counted only a few times. V is TRBV20-1 and J is TRBJ2-1; TRBD2 agrees at 8 bases. The CDR3 is made up of 12 amino acids. CDR1 DFQATT and CDR2 SNEGSKA come from the germline V gene (reference sequence). The J segment lost 8 bases and the V segment lost 7 bases, leaving 7 bases of the junction unmatched. The CDR3 protein is CSGGGRMDEQFF. The DNA for the CDR3 is TGCAGTGGAGGCGGGAGGATGGATGAGCAGTTCTTC.